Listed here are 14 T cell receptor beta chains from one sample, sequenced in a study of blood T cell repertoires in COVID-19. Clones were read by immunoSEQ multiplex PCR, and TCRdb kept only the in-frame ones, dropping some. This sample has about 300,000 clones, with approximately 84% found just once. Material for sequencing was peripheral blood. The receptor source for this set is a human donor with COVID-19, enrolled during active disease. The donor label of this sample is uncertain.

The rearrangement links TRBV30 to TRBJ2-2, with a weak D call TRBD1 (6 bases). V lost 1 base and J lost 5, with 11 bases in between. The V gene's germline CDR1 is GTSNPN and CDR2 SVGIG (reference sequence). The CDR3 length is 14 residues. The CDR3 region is CAWSETRGTGELFF. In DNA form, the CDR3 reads TGTGCCTGGAGTGAAACCAGGGGTACCGGGGAGCTGTTTTTT.

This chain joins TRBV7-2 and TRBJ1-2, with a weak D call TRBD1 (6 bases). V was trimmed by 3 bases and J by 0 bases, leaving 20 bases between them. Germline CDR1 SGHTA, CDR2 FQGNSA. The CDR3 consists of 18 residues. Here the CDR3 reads CASSFTVGGGRANYGYTF. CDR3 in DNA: TGTGCCAGCAGCTTTACGGTGGGAGGGGGGCGCGCTAACTATGGCTACACCTTC.

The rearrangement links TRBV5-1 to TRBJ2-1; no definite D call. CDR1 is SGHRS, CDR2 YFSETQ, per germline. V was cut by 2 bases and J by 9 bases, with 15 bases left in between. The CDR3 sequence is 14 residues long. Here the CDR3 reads CASSFLETTGEQFF. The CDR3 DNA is TGCGCCAGCAGCTTTCTGGAGACCACGGGTGAGCAGTTCTTC.

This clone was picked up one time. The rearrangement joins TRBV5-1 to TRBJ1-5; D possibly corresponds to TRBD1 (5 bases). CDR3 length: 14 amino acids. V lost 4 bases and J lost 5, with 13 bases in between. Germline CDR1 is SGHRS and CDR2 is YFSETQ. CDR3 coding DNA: TGCGCCAGCAGCACCGGGGGGGTAGATCAGCCCCAGCATTTT. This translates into CASSTGGVDQPQHF.

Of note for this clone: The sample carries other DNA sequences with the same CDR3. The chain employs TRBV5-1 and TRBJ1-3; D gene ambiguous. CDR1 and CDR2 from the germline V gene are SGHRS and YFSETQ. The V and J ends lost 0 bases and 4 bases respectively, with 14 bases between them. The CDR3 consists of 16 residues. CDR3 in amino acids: CASSLAGVLRGNTIYF. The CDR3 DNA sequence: TGCGCCAGCAGCTTGGCGGGAGTCTTACGGGGAAACACCATATATTTT.

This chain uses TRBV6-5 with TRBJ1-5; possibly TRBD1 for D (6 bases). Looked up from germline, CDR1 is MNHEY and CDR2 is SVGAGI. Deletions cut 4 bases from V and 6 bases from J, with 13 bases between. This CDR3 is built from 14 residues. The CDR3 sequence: CASSLQGGGQPQHF. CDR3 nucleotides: TGTGCCAGCAGTTTACAGGGCGGGGGTCAGCCCCAGCATTTT.

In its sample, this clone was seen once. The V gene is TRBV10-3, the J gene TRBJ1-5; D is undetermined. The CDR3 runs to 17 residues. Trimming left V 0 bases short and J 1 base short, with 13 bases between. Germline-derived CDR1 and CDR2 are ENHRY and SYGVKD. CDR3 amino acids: CAISESGQDRSNQPQHF. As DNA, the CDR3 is TGTGCCATCAGTGAGTCGGGCCAGGATCGAAGCAATCAGCCCCAGCATTTT.

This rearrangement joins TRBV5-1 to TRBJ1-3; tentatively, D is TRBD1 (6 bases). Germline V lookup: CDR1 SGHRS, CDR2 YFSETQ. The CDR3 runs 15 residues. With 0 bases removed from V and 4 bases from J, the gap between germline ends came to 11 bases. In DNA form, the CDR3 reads TGCGCCAGCAGCTTGGCCTACAGGGAAGGAAACACCATATATTTT. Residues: CASSLAYREGNTIYF.

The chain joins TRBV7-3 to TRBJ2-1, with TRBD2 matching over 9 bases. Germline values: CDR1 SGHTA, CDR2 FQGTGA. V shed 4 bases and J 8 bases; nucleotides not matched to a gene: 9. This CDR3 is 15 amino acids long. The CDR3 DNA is TGTGCCAGCAGCTCGATGGTAGCGGGAGTGGATGAGCAGTTCTTC. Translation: CASSSMVAGVDEQFF.

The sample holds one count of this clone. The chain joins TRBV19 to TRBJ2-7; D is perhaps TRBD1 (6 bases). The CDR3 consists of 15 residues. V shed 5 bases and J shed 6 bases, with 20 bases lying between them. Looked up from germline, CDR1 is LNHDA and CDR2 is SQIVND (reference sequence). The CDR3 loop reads CASSPWDTSGGEQYF. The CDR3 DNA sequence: TGTGCCAGTAGTCCGTGGGACACCTCGGGCGGCGAGCAGTACTTC.

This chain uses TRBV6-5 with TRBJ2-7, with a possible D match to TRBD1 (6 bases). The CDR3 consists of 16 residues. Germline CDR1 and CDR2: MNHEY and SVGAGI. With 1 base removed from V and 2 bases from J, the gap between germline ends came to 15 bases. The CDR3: CASSYLGQLATYEQYF. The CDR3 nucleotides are TGTGCCAGCAGTTACTTAGGACAGCTTGCTACCTACGAGCAGTACTTC.

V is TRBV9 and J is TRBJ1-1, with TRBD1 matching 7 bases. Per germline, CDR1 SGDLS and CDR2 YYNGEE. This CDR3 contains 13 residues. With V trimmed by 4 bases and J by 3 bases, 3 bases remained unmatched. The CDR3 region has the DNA TGTGCCAGCAGCCAAACAGGGGACACTGAAGCTTTCTTT. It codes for CASSQTGDTEAFF.

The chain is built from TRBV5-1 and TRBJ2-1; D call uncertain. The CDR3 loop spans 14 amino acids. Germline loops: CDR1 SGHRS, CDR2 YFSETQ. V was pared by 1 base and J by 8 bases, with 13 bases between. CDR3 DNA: TGCGCCAGCAGCTTGATCGGCAGGCACGATGAGCAGTTCTTC. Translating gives CASSLIGRHDEQFF.

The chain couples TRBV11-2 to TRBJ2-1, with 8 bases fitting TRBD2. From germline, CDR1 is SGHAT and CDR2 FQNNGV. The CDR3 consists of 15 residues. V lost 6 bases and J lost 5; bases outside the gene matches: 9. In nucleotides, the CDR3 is TGTGCCAGCAGTTTCAGCGGGAGTTACGACAATGAGCAGTTCTTC. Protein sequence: CASSFSGSYDNEQFF.